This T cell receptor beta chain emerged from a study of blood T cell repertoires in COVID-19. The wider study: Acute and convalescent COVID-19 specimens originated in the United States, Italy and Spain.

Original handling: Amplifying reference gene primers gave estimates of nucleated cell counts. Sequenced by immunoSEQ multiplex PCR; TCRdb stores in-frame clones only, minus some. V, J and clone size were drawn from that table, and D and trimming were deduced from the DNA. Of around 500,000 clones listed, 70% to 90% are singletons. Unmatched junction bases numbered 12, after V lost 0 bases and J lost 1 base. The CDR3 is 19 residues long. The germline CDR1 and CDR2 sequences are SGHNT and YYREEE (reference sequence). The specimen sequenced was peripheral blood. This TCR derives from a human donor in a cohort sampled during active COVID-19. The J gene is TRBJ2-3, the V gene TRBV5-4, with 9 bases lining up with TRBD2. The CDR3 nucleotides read TGTGCCAGCAGCTTGGGGGGGTCGGCTAGCGGGACTGGCACAGATACGCAGTATTTT. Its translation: CASSLGGSASGTGTDTQYF.